This entry concerns a single TCR beta chain. The entry originates in a study of technical replicates of blood from several donors. Profiling relied on immunoSEQ multiplex PCR, and the TCRdb table lists in-frame clones only, not all of them. This table has tens of thousands of clones, around 89% appearing once. Germline CDR1 MNHNS, CDR2 SASEGT. V was cut by 0 bases and J by 5 bases, with 13 bases left in between. This CDR3 spans 16 amino acids. The receptor's source is a human donor in good health. Some clones in this sample may be carry-over from other donors' samples. V and J are TRBV6-1 and TRBJ2-2; TRBD1 might be the D (5 bases). Sequencing was done on a sample of PBMCs. CDR3 residues: CASSEAIDRKTGELFF. Written as DNA, the CDR3 is TGTGCCAGCAGTGAAGCGATCGACAGAAAGACCGGGGAGCTGTTTTTT.